This T cell receptor beta chain was identified during a study of blood T cell repertoires in COVID-19. About the research overall: Sites across the United States, Italy and Spain contributed samples from acute and convalescent COVID-19.

The CDR3 is 14 amino acids. Germline V gene data show CDR1 as GTSNPN and CDR2 as SVGIG (reference sequence). With V trimmed by 5 bases and J by 7 bases, 7 bases remained unmatched. Original methodology: Reference gene primer amplification gave estimated nucleated cell counts. This table comes from immunoSEQ multiplex PCR, and its TCRdb copy is limited to in-frame clones, with some not included. The D gene and trimming were derived from the DNA, and the V and J assignments and clone size from that table. The repertoire holds 150,000 to 200,000 clones, with around 87% as singletons. This sequence was found in a man between 60 and 70 years old with COVID-19, enrolled during active disease. The rearrangement uses TRBV30 and TRBJ2-1; 11 bases match TRBD1. Sequenced sample: peripheral blood. CDR3: CAWSGQGAGNEQFF. CDR3 DNA sequence: TGTGCCTGGTCTGGACAGGGGGCTGGGAATGAGCAGTTCTTC.